A selection of T cell receptor beta chains follows, all from one sample in a study of blood T cell repertoires in COVID-19. Assay: immunoSEQ multiplex PCR; the TCRdb copy retains only in-frame clones and omits some. This sample has roughly 280,000 clones, with about nine tenths found just once. The sequenced sample was peripheral blood. The receptors stem from a man in his fifties or sixties with acute or convalescent COVID-19. Both conserved end residues are part of each CDR3. The D gene is left open where the match is weak. Some rows mark clone size as missing; the rest say once, few, many or name a class of expanded clone.

TRBV18	.	TRBJ1-1	TRBD1	TGTGCCAGCTCTCAACGACAGGGGGGGGGCACTGAAGCTTTCTTT	CASSQRQGGGTEAFF
TRBV16	.	TRBJ2-1	.	TGTGCCAGCAGCCAATCTGGCACGGGGGGCGATGAGCAGTTCTTC	CASSQSGTGGDEQFF
TRBV9	once	TRBJ1-4	.	TGTGCCAGCAGCGCCCAGGGAACCACTAATGAAAAACTGTTTTTT	CASSAQGTTNEKLFF
TRBV2	.	TRBJ2-7	.	TGTGCCACTGGGGCCGCGACCTACGAGCAGTACTTC	CATGAATYEQYF
TRBV13	.	TRBJ1-4	.	TGTGCCAGCAGCATCCCCGGCGAGGGACATAATGAAAAACTGTTTTTT	CASSIPGEGHNEKLFF
TRBV6-5	.	TRBJ2-5	.	TGTGCCAGCAGTTCTACGTACCAAGAGACCCAGTACTTC	CASSSTYQETQYF
TRBV3-1/TRBV3-2	.	TRBJ1-2	.	TGTGCCAGCAGCCATTCCCCATATGGCTACACCTTC	CASSHSPYGYTF
TRBV10-2	.	TRBJ2-1	.	TGCGCCAGCAGTAACAGGGCGAGCTCCTACAATGAGCAGTTCTTC	CASSNRASSYNEQFF
TRBV6-5	.	TRBJ2-7	.	TGTGCCAGCAGTCCCCTACTCCAGGGGAACGAGCAGTACTTC	CASSPLLQGNEQYF
TRBV27	.	TRBJ1-2	.	TGTGCCAGCAGCCGATGGGGGGTAGGGAAAGGCTACACCTTC	CASSRWGVGKGYTF
TRBV10-3	.	TRBJ1-1	.	TGTGCTTCGTGGCACCTGAACACTGAAGCTTTCTTT	CASWHLNTEAFF
TRBV4-2	.	TRBJ1-4	TRBD1	TGTGCCAGCAGCCGAAATCGGGACAGTAATGAAAAACTGTTTTTT	CASSRNRDSNEKLFF
TRBV27	.	TRBJ2-1	.	TGTGCCAGCAGTGAAAGAGGGCCCAACAATGAGCAGTTCTTC	CASSERGPNNEQFF
TRBV12-3/TRBV12-4	.	TRBJ2-2	.	TGTGCCAGCAGAGACAGAAACACCGGGGAGCTGTTTTTT	CASRDRNTGELFF
TRBV7-3	.	TRBJ2-5	TRBD2	TGTGCCAGCAGCTTAGGACTAGCGGGGCTGGAGACCCAGTACTTC	CASSLGLAGLETQYF
TRBV5-5	.	TRBJ1-5	.	TGTGCCAGCAGCTTGGTGGTACAGATCAATCAGCCCCAGCATTTT	CASSLVVQINQPQHF
TRBV6-5	few	TRBJ2-7	.	TGTGCCAGCAGACGGACACGCTACGAGCAGTACTTC	CASRRTRYEQYF
TRBV18	.	TRBJ1-1	.	TGTGCCAGCTCACCATCGGCGGACTCGAACACTGAAGCTTTCTTT	CASSPSADSNTEAFF
TRBV2	.	TRBJ2-3	.	TGTGCCAGCAGATATAGGGGAGATACGCAGTATTTT	CASRYRGDTQYF
TRBV6-1	.	TRBJ2-5	.	TGTGCCAGCAGTGATCGGGGGTTGAAGACCCAGTACTTC	CASSDRGLKTQYF
TRBV18	.	TRBJ1-2	.	TGTGCCAGCTCACCCGGCGACCTTAGGGGGTACACCTTC	CASSPGDLRGYTF
TRBV12-3/TRBV12-4	.	TRBJ2-3	.	TGTGCCAGCATAGGACAGACGGATACGCAGTATTTT	CASIGQTDTQYF
TRBV30	.	TRBJ2-7	TRBD2	TGTGCCTGGAGGCGGGTAGCGGGGGGGACCGAGCAGTACTTC	CAWRRVAGGTEQYF
TRBV30	.	TRBJ1-6	TRBD1	TGTGCCTGGAATAGGGGACAGGTCGGTTCACCCCTCCACTTT	CAWNRGQVGSPLHF
TRBV29-1	.	TRBJ1-2	TRBD1	TGCAGCGTTGGACAGGGGGATGGCTACACCTTC	CSVGQGDGYTF
TRBV4-1	.	TRBJ2-7	.	TGCGCCAGCAGCCAACCGCTCAGGCCGGAGCAGTACTTC	CASSQPLRPEQYF
TRBV7-8	.	TRBJ2-7	TRBD1	TGTGCCAGCAGCTTGGCCTTTCCGGGACAGCCCCTCGAGCAGTACTTC	CASSLAFPGQPLEQYF
TRBV7-2	.	TRBJ2-5	TRBD2	TGTGCCAGCAGCTTAGCATGGGCGGGAGGAGAGACCCAGTACTTC	CASSLAWAGGETQYF
TRBV27	once	TRBJ2-7	TRBD1	TGTGCCAGCAGTTTATTGAGGGGGCCTGAGCAGTACTTC	CASSLLRGPEQYF
TRBV7-9	.	TRBJ2-7	.	TGTGCCAGCAGCCCCGAGGGGGTTTCCTACGAGCAGTACTTC	CASSPEGVSYEQYF
TRBV11-2	.	TRBJ1-1	.	TGTGCCAGCAGCACCCTTACCAGGGTAGTTCCTGAAGCTTTCTTT	CASSTLTRVVPEAFF
TRBV7-2	.	TRBJ1-1	.	TGTGCCAGCAGCTTAGCAGGGGTGTGGGCCGGTCGAGAAGCTTTCTTT	CASSLAGVWAGREAFF
TRBV2	.	TRBJ1-2	.	TGTGCCAGCAGTCCCCAGGGTTATCTCTTTGGCTACACCTTC	CASSPQGYLFGYTF
TRBV7-6	.	TRBJ2-7	TRBD2	TGTGCCAGCAGCTTAGGGCGGGGGGGACCCTACGAGCAGTACTTC	CASSLGRGGPYEQYF
TRBV4-1	.	TRBJ2-1	TRBD2	TGCGCCAGCAGCCATCAGCGGGGGGGCCGGTTAGGTGAGCAGTTCTTC	CASSHQRGGRLGEQFF
TRBV5-8	.	TRBJ2-3	TRBD2	TGTGCCAGCAGTCAGCGGGGGGGAAATACGCAGTATTTT	CASSQRGGNTQYF
TRBV9	.	TRBJ2-7	.	TGTGCCAGCAGCGTGTCAACGGACGAGCAGTACTTC	CASSVSTDEQYF
TRBV5-1	few	TRBJ2-1	TRBD2	TGCGCCAGCAGCCCAGTCCCGGGACTAGCGGGGGCGGGGGAGCAGTTCTTC	CASSPVPGLAGAGEQFF
TRBV30	.	TRBJ2-5	TRBD2	TGTGCCTGGAGCCTCGGGGGGGCCGATGAGACCCAGTACTTC	CAWSLGGADETQYF
TRBV27	.	TRBJ2-7	.	TGTGCCAGCAGTTCCAGGGCCTTCGTGGATCTCTCCTACGAGCAGTACTTC	CASSSRAFVDLSYEQYF
TRBV7-3	.	TRBJ1-5	.	TGTGCCAGCAGCTTATTCTCGGCAGGGAATCAGCCCCAGCATTTT	CASSLFSAGNQPQHF
TRBV6-5	.	TRBJ2-2	TRBD1	TGTGCCAGCAGATATACAGGGGTCGGGGAGCTGTTTTTT	CASRYTGVGELFF
TRBV18	.	TRBJ2-3	TRBD2	TGTGCCAGCTCACCGGAGCGGGGGGACTTCACAGATACGCAGTATTTT	CASSPERGDFTDTQYF
TRBV5-1	.	TRBJ1-4	.	TGCGCCAGCAGCTTGGAAGCTGAAAAACTGTTTTTT	CASSLEAEKLFF
TRBV24-1	.	TRBJ1-2	.	TGTGCCACCAGTGACGCCGGGACTCCAGACTGGGGCTACACCTTC	CATSDAGTPDWGYTF